This T cell receptor (beta chain) stems from a study of T cell repertoires in cytomegalovirus infection (dated by TCRdb to 2018 to 2020). With respect to the entire study: Alongside well-studied HLA-B-restricted epitopes, the peptide stimulations were aimed at recently identified HLA-C-restricted CMV epitopes, whose presentation resists viral immunomodulation. Because public TCR beta signatures pointed to carriage of CMV infection together with the matching HLA type, the HLA type of each donor mattered for the analysis. General conclusions and limits of the study: In both this cohort and an independent cohort of approximately 350 donors, the cumulative frequency of public TCR beta family members distinguished carriers of CMV infection plus the relevant HLA type. The ex vivo response was dominated by HLA-C-restricted CMV-specific TCR beta clonotypes, which also provided the single most frequent clonotype in two of eight donors.

The sample's treatment or condition label, decoded: in vitro stimulation with specific CMV peptide epitopes to enrich CMV-specific T cells. The CDR3 numbers 13 residues from cysteine through phenylalanine. Only CDR3 DNA is held: 39 bases, read in frame from base 1. V lost 2 bases and J lost 7 bases; the stretch between them is 7 bases long. Sequences KGHDR (CDR1) and SFDVKD (CDR2) are obtained from the germline V gene. Sequencer: Illumina HiSeq 1500. TCRdb reanalyzed the raw reads on its own, using fastp at Q25 for trimming and MiXCR for clone calling, and kept in-frame beta chains. Rows merge per CDR3 protein into single entries with the most common DNA and genes. This sample lists hundreds of thousands of distinct CDR3 sequences; approximately 31% were detected once. Around an eighth of the sample belongs to the ten largest clones. As to this clonotype: What antigen it recognizes has not been identified. No much larger clone exists at a distance of one base, and base qualities are not known.

Sequencing was performed on cultured CD8+ T cells from PBMCs, taken from culture after CMV antigen stimulation. Recombination connected TRBV24-1 to TRBJ2-2, and perhaps TRBD2 as D gene, on 5 matching bases. The TCR comes from a human donor in good health (CMV status not recorded). Some clones in this sample may be carry-over from other donors' samples. In nucleotides, the sequence is TGTGCCACCAGTGATTCGGGGAGCGGGGAGCTGTTTTTT. This translates into CATSDSGSGELFF.